Below, 29 T cell receptor beta chains from the same sample are listed, as sequenced in a study of Tregs in tolerant kidney transplant recipients. Recipients received nonmyeloablative bone marrow transplants from related graft donors, with transient mixed chimerism. Only in-frame clones appear in the TCRdb table, and some are missing; sequencing was by immunoSEQ multiplex PCR. This table holds roughly 15,000 clones. This sample comprised CD4+ T cells from blood (PBMCs), obtained 12 months after the transplant. These receptors were obtained from a human patient who received a combined kidney and bone marrow transplant. Some T cells may possibly be graft donor cells.

Remarks on this clone: The read comes to an end 3 residues before the CDR3 does, leaving the germline J gene to fill in the end. The chain is built from TRBV20-1 and TRBJ2-4; TRBD2 aligns across 12 bases. Unmatched junction bases numbered 3, after V lost 6 bases and J lost 0 bases. Per germline, CDR1 DFQATT and CDR2 SNEGSKA (reference sequence). The length of the CDR3 is 15 residues. The sequenced CDR3 bases are TGCAGTGCACCTAGCGGGAGGGCAGCCAAAAACATT. Translated: CSAPSGRAAKNI. The full CDR3 is CSAPSGRAAKNIQYF.

With regard to this clone: From the germline J gene comes the end of the CDR3, since the read stops 3 residues before it. J is TRBJ2-6 and V is TRBV12-3 or TRBV12-4; D ambiguous. The CDR3 covers 13 residues. Trimming cost V 6 bases and J 1 base, with 4 bases left between them. The sequenced part of the CDR3 DNA is TGTGCCAGCAGGACTTCTGGGGCCAACGTC. Protein sequence: CASRTSGANV. The whole CDR3 is CASRTSGANVLTF.

A remark on this clone: Read sequence stops 3 residues before the CDR3 end, and the germline J gene provides the missing end. V usage is TRBV5-1 and J usage is TRBJ1-1; maybe TRBD1 (5 bases). V was pared by 4 bases and J by 5 bases, with 9 bases between. Germline V lookup: CDR1 SGHRS, CDR2 YFSETQ. The length of the CDR3 is 12 residues. The CDR3 spells CASSPRGTEAFF. The sequenced CDR3 bases are TGCGCCAGCAGCCCAAGGGGAACTGAA.

Concerning this clone itself: The read halts 3 residues ahead of the CDR3 end, with the missing end drawn from the germline J gene. The chain uses TRBV20-1 and TRBJ2-7; D is unresolved. Trimming stripped 5 bases from V and 5 bases from J, with 16 bases between. The CDR3 is made up of 13 amino acids. The germline gives CDR1 DFQATT, CDR2 SNEGSKA (reference sequence). The CDR3 is CSAPRRVSDEQYF. The covered CDR3 bases are TGCAGTGCTCCCCGTAGGGTTTCGGACGAG.

Notes on this clone: With the read ending 3 residues before the CDR3 end, the germline J gene is used to fill in that end. V and J are TRBV10-3 and TRBJ2-7; D is ambiguous. The V and J ends lost 10 bases and 0 bases respectively, with 10 bases between them. Germline V gives CDR1 ENHRY, CDR2 SYGVKD. The CDR3 runs 12 residues. The CDR3 DNA, read in part, is TGTGCCACCATGGCCACCTCCTACGAG. Translated, it gives CATMATSYE. The full CDR3 reads CATMATSYEQYF.

Concerning this clone itself: The read falls 3 residues short of the CDR3 end, and the missing part is taken from the germline J gene. The chain has TRBV7-3 and TRBJ2-1, with 8 bases lining up with TRBD2. Germline assignment: CDR1 SGHTA and CDR2 FQGTGA. The CDR3 has 15 amino acids. The J segment lost 0 bases and the V segment lost 4 bases, leaving 2 bases of the junction unmatched. The sequenced part of the CDR3 DNA is TGTGCCAGCAGCTCTACTAGCGGCTCCTACAATGAG. As protein: CASSSTSGSYNE. The full-length CDR3 reads as CASSSTSGSYNEQFF.

For this clone: Coverage ceases 3 residues before the CDR3 finishes, and the germline J gene fills in the end. The chain couples TRBV2 to TRBJ2-7; TRBD1 aligns across 7 bases. The ends lost 9 bases at V and 3 bases at J; junction bases unmatched: 2. Germline assignment: CDR1 SNHLY and CDR2 FYNNEI. The CDR3 runs to 11 residues. The CDR3 protein is CASDRVYEQYF. The covered CDR3 bases are TGTGCCAGTGACAGGGTCTACGAG.

In the case of this clone: Read coverage stops 3 residues before the CDR3 terminus; the germline J gene supplies the remainder. The gene calls are TRBV20-1 and TRBJ1-6; TRBD1 matches 7 bases. This CDR3 contains 15 residues. Germline trimming cut 1 base from V and 5 bases from J; bases unmatched to any gene: 5. Per germline, CDR1 DFQATT and CDR2 SNEGSKA (reference sequence). CDR3: CSARAGQADNSPLHF. The DNA read from the CDR3 is TGCAGTGCTAGAGCAGGACAGGCGGATAATTCACCC.

As concerns this clone: Read data end 3 residues before the CDR3 end; the end is taken from the germline J gene. The V and J genes are TRBV20-1 and TRBJ1-3; 8 nucleotides align to TRBD1. The CDR3 consists of 14 residues. Germline V gene sequence: CDR1 DFQATT, CDR2 SNEGSKA (reference sequence). J lost 0 bases, V lost 5 bases, and 3 bases had no gene match. The CDR3: CSAEQGGSGNTIYF. The CDR3 bases that were read are TGCAGTGCTGAACAGGGGGGCTCTGGAAACACC.

A note on this clone: The read gets to within 3 residues of the CDR3 end, and the germline J gene fills in the rest. The chain recombines TRBV15 with TRBJ1-4; no firm D call. V was cut by 1 base and J by 5 bases, with 8 bases left in between. The CDR3 loop spans 14 amino acids. Germline CDR1 and CDR2: LNHNV and YYDKDF (reference sequence). Partial CDR3 DNA: TGTGCCACCAGCAGAGTGCGGCAAAATGAAAAA. This encodes CATSRVRQNEK. The full CDR3 is CATSRVRQNEKLFF.

About this clone: The read comes to an end 3 residues before the CDR3 does, leaving the germline J gene to fill in the end. V is TRBV7-2 and J is TRBJ2-5; 8 bases are shared with TRBD1. The trim removed 5 bases at V and 5 bases at J, leaving 7 bases unmatched. This CDR3 contains 14 residues. CDR1 is SGHTA, CDR2 FQGNSA, per germline. Partial CDR3 DNA: TGTGCCAGCAGCCCAGACAGGGGTCGGGAGACC. Residues: CASSPDRGRET. The whole CDR3 sequence is CASSPDRGRETQYF. Full variable domain (outside the CDR3, taken from reference TRBV7-2 and TRBJ2-5): GAGVSQSPSNKVTEKGKDVELRCDPISGHTALYWYRQSLGQGLEFLIYFQGNSAPDKSGLPSDRFSAERTGGSVSTLTIQRTQQEDSAVYLCASSPDRGRETQYFGPGTRLLVL.

CDR3 DNA (partial): TGCAGTGCTAGTGTGCAGGGGACTGGC. Amino acid sequence: CSASVQGTG. The whole CDR3 protein reads CSASVQGTGYTF. The chain employs TRBV20-1 and TRBJ1-2; possible D gene TRBD1, 6 bases. The CDR3 end falls 3 residues outside the read, so it is completed with the germline J gene. Between the trimmed V and J ends, which lost 3 bases and 7 bases, there was a span of 12 bases. From germline, CDR1 is DFQATT and CDR2 SNEGSKA (reference sequence). The CDR3 totals 12 residues.

A word on this clone: With the read ending 3 residues before the CDR3 end, the germline J gene is used to fill in that end. The chain is built from TRBV20-1 and TRBJ2-7, with D unresolved. The CDR3 runs 11 residues. Germline CDR1 and CDR2: DFQATT and SNEGSKA (reference sequence). The V end lost 2 bases, the J end lost 5 bases, and 7 bases lay between the germline ends. This CDR3 is CSARSDDEQYF. The part of the CDR3 DNA that was read is TGCAGTGCTAGAAGCGACGACGAG.

Concerning this clone itself: The read finishes 3 residues shy of the CDR3 end, and the germline J gene is used to complete it. The gene calls are TRBV5-1 and TRBJ2-1; 8 bases agree with TRBD2. Germline V CDR1 and CDR2: SGHRS, YFSETQ. V lost 3 bases, J lost 9 bases, and 8 bases stayed unmatched. This CDR3 spans 14 amino acids. This CDR3 is CASSSPGLVVEQFF. Partial CDR3 DNA: TGCGCCAGCAGCTCACCGGGACTAGTGGTTGAG.

Comment on this clone: The read stops 3 residues short of the end of the CDR3; the missing end is completed from the germline J gene. J is TRBJ2-7 and V is TRBV19, with D perhaps matching TRBD2 (6 bases). CDR3 length equals 15 residues. V gave up 7 bases and J gave up 1 base, with 17 bases separating them. CDR1 and CDR2 from the germline V gene are LNHDA and SQIVND (reference sequence). CDR3 sequence: CASTTRHGGSYEQYF. Partial CDR3 DNA: TGTGCCAGTACTACACGACATGGAGGGTCCTACGAG.

To note about this clone: The read is 3 residues too short to cover the CDR3 end, so that end is filled in from the germline J gene. This sequence joins TRBV28 and TRBJ2-7; TRBD2 matches 7 bases. J lost 2 bases, V lost 9 bases, and 10 bases had no gene match. The CDR3 loop spans 14 amino acids. The V gene's germline CDR1 is MDHEN and CDR2 SYDVKM. CDR3 DNA (partial): TGTGCCAGTTGGGGGGGTAGCGGTCCCTACGAG. Translated, it gives CASWGGSGPYE. The full CDR3 protein is CASWGGSGPYEQYF.

About this clone: Sequencing ends 3 residues short of the CDR3 end; the germline J gene provides the rest. The chain has TRBV10-3 and TRBJ2-7, with TRBD2 identical over 13 bases. The CDR3 runs to 14 residues. V dropped 10 bases and J dropped 4; count of bases not matched to a gene: 7. Germline loops: CDR1 ENHRY, CDR2 SYGVKD. The CDR3 DNA, read in part, is TGTGCCACGGGGACTAGCGGGATAGCTTACGAG. The encoded protein is CATGTSGIAYE. The whole CDR3 reads CATGTSGIAYEQYF.

Concerning this clone itself: From the germline J gene comes the end of the CDR3, since the read stops 3 residues before it. The rearrangement uses TRBV3-1 (or the pseudogene TRBV3-2) and TRBJ2-5; possibly TRBD2 for D (5 bases). The CDR3 contains 13 residues. V dropped 2 bases and J dropped 3 bases, with 7 bases sitting between them. Germline V gives CDR1 LGHDT, CDR2 YNNKEL (reference sequence). CDR3 protein: CASSQTREETQYF. The sequenced CDR3 bases are TGTGCCAGCAGCCAAACTAGGGAAGAGACC.

A word on this clone: The read finishes 3 residues shy of the CDR3 end, and the germline J gene is used to complete it. V is TRBV9 and J is TRBJ2-1; 8 nucleotides align to TRBD2. CDR3 size: 15 residues. Germline V CDR1 and CDR2: SGDLS, YYNGEE. The junction had 9 bases not matched to a gene; V was cut back by 4 bases and J by 6 bases. The sequenced CDR3 bases are TGTGCCAGCAGCCCAACCAAGGGACTAGTCAATGAG. Amino acid sequence: CASSPTKGLVNE. The full CDR3 is CASSPTKGLVNEQFF. The full variable domain, in which reference TRBV9 and TRBJ2-1 provide the parts outside the CDR3, is DSGVTQTPKHLITATGQRVTLRCSPRSGDLSVYWYQQSLDQGLQFLIQYYNGEERAKGNILERFSAQQFPDLHSELNLSSLELGDSALYFCASSPTKGLVNEQFFGPGTRLTVL.

Partial CDR3 DNA: TGTGCCAGCTCAAACGCACGGGATCAGCCC. This gives the protein CASSNARDQP. The full CDR3 protein reads CASSNARDQPQHF. This sequence joins TRBV18 and TRBJ1-5; D not resolved. The CDR3 goes on 3 residues after the read ends, and that part is filled in from the germline J gene. V lost 5 bases and J 5 bases, leaving 10 bases between the germline ends. CDR3 length: 13 residues. Germline V gives CDR1 KGHSH, CDR2 LQKENI.

A word on this clone: The read ends 3 residues shy of where the CDR3 ends; the end is completed using the germline J gene. The chain uses TRBV20-1 and TRBJ2-7, with 12 bases lining up with TRBD2. With 2 bases clipped from V and 3 bases from J, the junction kept 11 bases outside the gene matches. The CDR3 consists of 17 residues. Germline CDR1 and CDR2: DFQATT and SNEGSKA (reference sequence). CDR3: CSARLLAGGPGGYEQYF. The sequenced CDR3 bases are TGCAGTGCTAGATTGCTAGCGGGAGGGCCGGGAGGCTACGAG.

With respect to this clone: The CDR3 goes on 3 residues after the read ends, and that part is filled in from the germline J gene. The chain has TRBV18 and TRBJ2-2, with D possibly matching TRBD1 (5 bases). The CDR3 has 18 amino acids. The germline V and J ends were trimmed by 4 bases and 0 bases, with 18 bases remaining between them. Germline CDR1 KGHSH, CDR2 LQKENI. The covered CDR3 bases are TGTGCCAGCTCACTCGTTGGGGCTACCGATGCGAACACCGGGGAG. Residues: CASSLVGATDANTGE. In full, the CDR3 is CASSLVGATDANTGELFF.

About this clone: Read sequence stops 3 residues before the CDR3 end, and the germline J gene provides the missing end. This chain connects TRBV5-1 to TRBJ2-7; TRBD1 matches 7 bases. The CDR3 has 15 residues. The germline V gene has CDR1 SGHRS and CDR2 YFSETQ. J lost 4 bases, V lost 0 bases, and 7 bases had no gene match. The CDR3 spells CASSLVGGNIYEQYF. The part of the CDR3 DNA that was read is TGCGCCAGCAGCTTGGTAGGGGGCAACATTTACGAG.

Comments on this clone: The read gets to within 3 residues of the CDR3 end, and the germline J gene fills in the rest. The rearrangement links TRBV7-8 to TRBJ2-7, with 9 bases fitting TRBD2. The germline gives CDR1 SGHVS, CDR2 FQNEAQ. V shed 2 bases, J shed 6 bases, and the junction held 5 bases outside the gene matches. CDR3 length equals 14 residues. Partial CDR3 DNA: TGTGCCAGCAGCTTAAGAACTAGCGGGCTCGAG. Encoded protein: CASSLRTSGLE. The CDR3 as a whole reads CASSLRTSGLEQYF.

In the case of this clone: The DNA ends 3 residues before the CDR3 does, and the rest of the CDR3 is filled in from the germline J gene. The genes are TRBV30 and TRBJ2-3, with TRBD2 matching over 8 bases. Germline trimming cut 4 bases from V and 1 base from J; bases unmatched to any gene: 4. CDR1 GTSNPN and CDR2 SVGIG come from the germline V gene (reference sequence). This CDR3 has 14 amino acids. The chain's CDR3 is CAWKRETRTDTQYF. The CDR3 DNA, read in part, is TGTGCCTGGAAGCGGGAGACCCGCACAGATACG.

In the case of this clone: With the read ending 3 residues before the CDR3 end, the germline J gene is used to fill in that end. The V call is TRBV2, the J call TRBJ2-2; TRBD2 aligns across 8 bases. CDR1 is SNHLY and CDR2 is FYNNEI in the germline V gene. After removal of 8 bases from V and 2 bases from J, the junction contained 10 bases not matched to a gene. CDR3 length equals 16 residues. The DNA read from the CDR3 is TGTGCCAGCGAGGCAGGGACTAGGAGTAACACCGGGGAG. This encodes CASEAGTRSNTGE. The full CDR3 protein reads CASEAGTRSNTGELFF.

On this clone: From the germline J gene comes the end of the CDR3, since the read stops 3 residues before it. The rearrangement links TRBV10-1 to TRBJ2-5, with D hard to call. Germline CDR1 and CDR2: WNHNN and SYGVQD (reference sequence). This CDR3 has 13 amino acids. The V gene lost 10 bases and the J gene lost 4 bases, with 16 bases spanning the gap. The CDR3 is CAKRPRGGETQYF. The sequenced part of the CDR3 DNA is TGCGCCAAACGCCCTCGAGGCGGAGAGACC.

About this clone itself: The CDR3 end lies 3 residues beyond the end of the read and is filled in from the germline J gene. V is TRBV20-1 and J is TRBJ2-1; 9 bases fit TRBD2. Trimming at V came to 6 bases and at J to 9 bases, leaving 9 bases not matched to a gene. CDR1 and CDR2 (germline): DFQATT, SNEGSKA (reference sequence). This CDR3 spans 13 amino acids. CDR3 loop: CSARGSGSSEQFF. Incomplete CDR3 DNA: TGCAGTGCCCGAGGTAGCGGGAGTAGTGAG.

For this clone: The read ends 3 residues before the CDR3 terminus; that terminus is restored from the germline J gene. J is TRBJ1-1 and V is TRBV19; possibly TRBD1 for D (5 bases). Trimming removed 5 bases from V and 1 base from J, with 11 bases in between. Per germline, CDR1 LNHDA and CDR2 SQIVND (reference sequence). This CDR3 spans 14 amino acids. CDR3 in amino acids: CASSSQVTNTEAFF. Incomplete CDR3 DNA: TGTGCCAGTAGTTCACAGGTCACGAACACTGAA.